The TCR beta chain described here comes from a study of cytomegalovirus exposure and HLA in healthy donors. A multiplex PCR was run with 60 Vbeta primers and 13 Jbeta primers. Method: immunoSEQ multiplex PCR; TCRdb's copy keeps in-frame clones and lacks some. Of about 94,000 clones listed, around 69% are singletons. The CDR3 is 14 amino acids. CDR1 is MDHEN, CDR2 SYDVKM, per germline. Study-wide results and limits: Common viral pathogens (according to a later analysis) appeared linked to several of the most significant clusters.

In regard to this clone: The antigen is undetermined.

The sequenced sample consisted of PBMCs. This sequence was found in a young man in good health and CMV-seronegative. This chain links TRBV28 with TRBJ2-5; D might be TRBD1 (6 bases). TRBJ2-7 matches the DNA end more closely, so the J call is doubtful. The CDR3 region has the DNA TGTGCCAGCAGTCCGGGACACGACTCCTACGAGCAGTACTTC. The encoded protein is CASSPGHDSYEQYF.